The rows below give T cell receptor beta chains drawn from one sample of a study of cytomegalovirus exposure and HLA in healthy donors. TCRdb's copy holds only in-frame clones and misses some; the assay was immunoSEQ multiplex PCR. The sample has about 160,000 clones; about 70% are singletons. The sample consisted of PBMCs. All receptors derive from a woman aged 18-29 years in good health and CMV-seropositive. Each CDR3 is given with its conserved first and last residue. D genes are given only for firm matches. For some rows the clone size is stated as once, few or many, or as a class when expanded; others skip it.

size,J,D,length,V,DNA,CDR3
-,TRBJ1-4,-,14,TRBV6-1,TGTGCCAGCAGTGTTACAACAACTAATGAAAAACTGTTTTTT,CASSVTTTNEKLFF
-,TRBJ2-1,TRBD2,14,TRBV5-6,TGTGCCAGCAGCTTGCGGGGGGGCGCCCATGAGCAGTTCTTC,CASSLRGGAHEQFF
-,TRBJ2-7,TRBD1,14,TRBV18,TGTGCCAGCTCCCGTGGACAGGGTAGTTGGGAGCAGTACTTC,CASSRGQGSWEQYF
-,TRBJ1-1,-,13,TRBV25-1,TGTGCCAGCAGTCAGACGGACTACACTGAAGCTTTCTTT,CASSQTDYTEAFF
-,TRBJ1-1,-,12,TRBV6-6,TGTGCCAGCAGTTATAGGAACACTGAAGCTTTCTTT,CASSYRNTEAFF
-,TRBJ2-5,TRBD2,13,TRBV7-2,TGTGCCAGCAGCTTAGTGGGAGGGGAGACCCAGTACTTC,CASSLVGGETQYF
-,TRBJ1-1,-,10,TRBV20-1,TGCAGTGTGCCTTCATGGCTGGCTTTCTTT,CSVPSWLAFF
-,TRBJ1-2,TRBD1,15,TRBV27,TGTGCCAGCAGTACGTCCGGGACAGCTAACTATGGCTACACCTTC,CASSTSGTANYGYTF
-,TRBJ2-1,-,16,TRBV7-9,TGTGCCAGCAGCAAATCACAGGGATCGCCCTACAATGAGCAGTTCTTC,CASSKSQGSPYNEQFF
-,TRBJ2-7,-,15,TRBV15,TGTGCCACCAGCAGAGAAAAATCGAGCTCCTACGAGCAGTACTTC,CATSREKSSSYEQYF
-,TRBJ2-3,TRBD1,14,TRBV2,TGTGCCAGCACGAACAGGGGGTCTACAGATACGCAGTATTTT,CASTNRGSTDTQYF
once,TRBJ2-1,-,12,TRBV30,TGTGCCTGGAGTGTCACCGCCTCGGGGCAGTTCTTC,CAWSVTASGQFF
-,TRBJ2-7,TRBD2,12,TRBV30,TGTGCCTGGAGTCGGGGGGGAGCCGAGCAGTACTTC,CAWSRGGAEQYF
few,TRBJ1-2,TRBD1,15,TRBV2,TGTGCCAGCAGTCTACAGGGGGCGCATGGGGATGGCTACACCTTC,CASSLQGAHGDGYTF
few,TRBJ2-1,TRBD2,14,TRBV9,TGTGCCAGCAGCGCGACTAGCGGTTACAATGAGCAGTTCTTC,CASSATSGYNEQFF
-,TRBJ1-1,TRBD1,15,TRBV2,TGTGCCAGCAGAATTAGGGACAGGGCGAACACTGAAGCTTTCTTT,CASRIRDRANTEAFF
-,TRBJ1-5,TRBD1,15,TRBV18,TGTGCCAGCTCACCAGGGACAGGGGGCAATCAGCCCCAGCATTTT,CASSPGTGGNQPQHF
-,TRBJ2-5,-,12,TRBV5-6,TGTGCCAGCAGCTTGGCGAGAGAGACCCAGTACTTC,CASSLARETQYF
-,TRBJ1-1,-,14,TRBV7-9,TGTGCCAGCAGGCCACAGGGTCTTACGACTGAAGCTTTCTTT,CASRPQGLTTEAFF
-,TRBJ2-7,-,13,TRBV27,TGTGCCAGCATGCCGGTAGCGGCTTACGAGCAGTACTTC,CASMPVAAYEQYF
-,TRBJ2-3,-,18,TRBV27,TGTGCCAGCAGTGAGAGAGGGGCTAGCGTTTATTTCACAGATACGCAGTATTTT,CASSERGASVYFTDTQYF
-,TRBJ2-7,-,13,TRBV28,TGTGCCAGCAGTTTCCCAGGCTCCTACGAGCAGTACTTC,CASSFPGSYEQYF
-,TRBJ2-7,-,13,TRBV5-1,TGCGCCAGCAGCAGCGAGTCCGCCGACGAGCAGTACTTC,CASSSESADEQYF
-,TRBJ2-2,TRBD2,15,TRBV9,TGTGCCAGCAGCGTGACTAGCGGGAACACCGGGGAGCTGTTTTTT,CASSVTSGNTGELFF
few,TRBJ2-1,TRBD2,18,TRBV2,TGTGCCAGCAGTGGACAGACTAGCGGGGGATTCTCCTACAATGAGCAGTTCTTC,CASSGQTSGGFSYNEQFF
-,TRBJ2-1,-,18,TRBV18,TGTGCCAGCTCACCCCCCTATCGACTCAGGGACTCCTACAATGAGCAGTTCTTC,CASSPPYRLRDSYNEQFF
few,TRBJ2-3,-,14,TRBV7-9,TGTGCCAGCAGCTCGAGGGTCGCGGGAGATACGCAGTATTTT,CASSSRVAGDTQYF
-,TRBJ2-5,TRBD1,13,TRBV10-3,TGTGCCATCAGTAAGACAGGGAAGGAGACCCAGTACTTC,CAISKTGKETQYF
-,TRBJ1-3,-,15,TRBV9,TGTGCCAGCAGCGTATGGAGCAGCTCTGGAAACACCATATATTTT,CASSVWSSSGNTIYF
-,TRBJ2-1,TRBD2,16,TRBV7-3,TGTGCCAGCAGCTTAACGGGACTACTTGGGTACAATGAGCAGTTCTTC,CASSLTGLLGYNEQFF
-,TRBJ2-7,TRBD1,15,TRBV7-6,TGTGCCAGCAGCCGGCGGACAGGGGGGACCTACGAGCAGTACTTC,CASSRRTGGTYEQYF
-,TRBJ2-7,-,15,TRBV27,TGTGCCAGCAGTTTATCGGGGAGAAGCTCCTACGAGCAGTACTTC,CASSLSGRSSYEQYF
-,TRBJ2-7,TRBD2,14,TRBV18,TGTGCCAGCTCACCAGCGGGAGGGCCCTACGAGCAGTACTTC,CASSPAGGPYEQYF
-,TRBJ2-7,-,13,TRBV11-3,TGTGCCAGCAGCTTACAATTTCCGGGAGCACAGTACTTC,CASSLQFPGAQYF